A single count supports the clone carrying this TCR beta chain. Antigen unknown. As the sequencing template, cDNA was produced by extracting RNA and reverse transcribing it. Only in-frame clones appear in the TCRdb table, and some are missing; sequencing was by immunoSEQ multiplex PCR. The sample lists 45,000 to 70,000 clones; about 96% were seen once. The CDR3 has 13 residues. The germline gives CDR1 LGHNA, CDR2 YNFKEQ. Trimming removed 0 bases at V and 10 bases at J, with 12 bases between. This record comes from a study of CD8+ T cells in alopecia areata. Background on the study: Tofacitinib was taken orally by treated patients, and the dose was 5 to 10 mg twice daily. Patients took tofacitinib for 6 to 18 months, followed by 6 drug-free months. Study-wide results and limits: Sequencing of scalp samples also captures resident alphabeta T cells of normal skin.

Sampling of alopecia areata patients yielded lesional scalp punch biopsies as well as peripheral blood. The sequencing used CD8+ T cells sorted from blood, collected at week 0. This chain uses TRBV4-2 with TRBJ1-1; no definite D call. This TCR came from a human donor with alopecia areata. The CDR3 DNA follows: TGTGCCAGCAGCCAAGAATCCGGAATTGGAGCTTTCTTT. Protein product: CASSQESGIGAFF.